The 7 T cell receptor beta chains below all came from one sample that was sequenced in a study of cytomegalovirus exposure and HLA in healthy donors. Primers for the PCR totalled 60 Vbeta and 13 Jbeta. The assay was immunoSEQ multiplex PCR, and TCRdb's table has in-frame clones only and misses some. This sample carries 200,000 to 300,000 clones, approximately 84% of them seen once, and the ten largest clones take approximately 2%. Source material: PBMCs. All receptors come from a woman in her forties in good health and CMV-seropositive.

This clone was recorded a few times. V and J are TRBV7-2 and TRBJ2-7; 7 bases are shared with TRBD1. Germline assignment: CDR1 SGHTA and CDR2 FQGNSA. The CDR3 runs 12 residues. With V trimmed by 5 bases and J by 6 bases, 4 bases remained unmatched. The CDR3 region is CASSLDRAEQYF. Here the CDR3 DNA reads TGTGCCAGCAGCCTCGACAGGGCCGAGCAGTACTTC.

The CDR3 DNA reads TGTGCCAGCAGTTTATGGGGGGGAGTCTACGAGCAGTACTTC. Protein sequence: CASSLWGGVYEQYF. J is TRBJ2-7 and V is TRBV27, with 7 bases identical to TRBD2. The CDR3 has 14 residues. Per the germline V gene, CDR1 is MNHEY and CDR2 is SMNVEV (reference sequence). V dropped 1 base and J dropped 3; count of bases not matched to a gene: 3.

CDR3 nucleotides: TGTGCCAGCAGCTTAGACGGCGGGACTGGGGCCAACGTCCTGACTTTC. This codes for CASSLDGGTGANVLTF. V is TRBV7-9 and J is TRBJ2-6, with D maybe TRBD2 (6 bases). The ends were cut back, 1 base at V and 2 bases at J, with 9 bases in the middle. Germline values: CDR1 SEHNR, CDR2 FQNEAQ (reference sequence). This CDR3 has 16 residues.

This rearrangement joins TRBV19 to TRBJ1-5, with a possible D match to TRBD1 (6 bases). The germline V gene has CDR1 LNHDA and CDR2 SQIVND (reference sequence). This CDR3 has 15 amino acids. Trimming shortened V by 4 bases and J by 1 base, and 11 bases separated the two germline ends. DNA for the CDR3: TGTGCCAGTAGTACAACAGGGACGAGCAATCAGCCCCAGCATTTT. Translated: CASSTTGTSNQPQHF.

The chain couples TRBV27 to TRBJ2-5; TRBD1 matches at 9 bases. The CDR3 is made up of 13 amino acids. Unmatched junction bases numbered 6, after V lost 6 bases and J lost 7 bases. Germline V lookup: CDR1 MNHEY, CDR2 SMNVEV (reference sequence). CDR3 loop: CASRGTGSATQYF. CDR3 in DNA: TGTGCCAGCAGGGGGACAGGGAGTGCGACCCAGTACTTC.

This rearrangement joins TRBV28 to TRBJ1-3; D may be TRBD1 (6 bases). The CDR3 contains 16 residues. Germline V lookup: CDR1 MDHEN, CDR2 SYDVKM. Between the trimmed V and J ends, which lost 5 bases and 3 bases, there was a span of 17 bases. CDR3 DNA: TGTGCCAGCAGTACGGGGGGGGCTAGAGGTGGAAACACCATATATTTT. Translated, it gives CASSTGGARGGNTIYF. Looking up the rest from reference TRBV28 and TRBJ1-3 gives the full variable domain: DVKVTQSSRYLVKRTGEKVFLECVQDMDHENMFWYRQDPGLGLRLIYFSYDVKMKEKGDIPEGYSVSREKKERFSLILESASTNQTSMYLCASSTGGARGGNTIYFGEGSWLTVV.

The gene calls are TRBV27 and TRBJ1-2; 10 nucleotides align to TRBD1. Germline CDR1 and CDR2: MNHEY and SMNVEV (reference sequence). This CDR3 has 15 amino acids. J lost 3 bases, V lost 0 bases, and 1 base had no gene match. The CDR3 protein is CASSLSGQGDYGYTF. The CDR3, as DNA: TGTGCCAGCAGTTTATCCGGACAGGGGGACTATGGCTACACCTTC.